The 7 T cell receptor beta chains in this list originate from one sample, sequenced in a study of blood T cell repertoires in COVID-19 (dated by TCRdb to 2020 to 2022). The library was made by the immunoSEQ multiplex PCR assay. In its TCRdb copy, this immuneACCESS table keeps in-frame sequences only and misses some clones. Where compared with another copy, unresolved V genes explain less than half of these, and the others have no known cause. The sample has 35,000 to 50,000 clones on record, 86% of them singletons. The ten largest clones capture 6.5% to 9% of the sample. Sequencing input: peripheral blood. Every receptor here comes from a man in his 60s with active COVID-19.

The J gene is TRBJ2-7, the V gene TRBV6-5; possibly TRBD2 for D (6 bases). The germline V gene encodes CDR1 MNHEY and CDR2 SVGAGI. The CDR3 spans 15 residues. Trimming took off 6 bases at V and 2 bases at J, with 17 bases between the two ends. The CDR3: CASSNTGTPPYEQYF. CDR3 DNA: TGTGCCAGCAGCAACACCGGGACTCCCCCCTACGAGCAGTACTTC.

V gene TRBV5-1 combines with J gene TRBJ2-7; 8 positions agree with TRBD2. The J segment lost 2 bases and the V segment lost 4 bases, leaving 5 bases of the junction unmatched. The CDR3 consists of 14 residues. Germline V lookup: CDR1 SGHRS, CDR2 YFSETQ. CDR3 in DNA: TGCGCCAGCAGCCCTCCCGGGAGGGCCTACGAGCAGTACTTC. Protein product: CASSPPGRAYEQYF.

This sequence joins TRBV7-9 and TRBJ2-5, with D possibly matching TRBD1 (6 bases). V lost 1 base to trimming and J lost 5 bases, with 17 bases between them. CDR1 SEHNR and CDR2 FQNEAQ come from the germline V gene (reference sequence). The CDR3 loop spans 16 amino acids. The CDR3 sequence is CASSLVGGRGWETQYF. The DNA of the CDR3 is TGTGCCAGCAGCTTAGTAGGTGGCAGGGGCTGGGAGACCCAGTACTTC.

V is TRBV25-1 and J is TRBJ1-3, with a weak D call TRBD1 (6 bases). The CDR3 spans 14 residues. V was pared by 5 bases and J by 0 bases, with 8 bases between. CDR1 MGHDK and CDR2 SYGVNS come from the germline V gene. The CDR3: CASSTGISGNTIYF. CDR3 DNA sequence: TGTGCCAGCAGTACAGGGATCTCTGGAAACACCATATATTTT. Based on the CDR3 plus reference TRBV25-1 and TRBJ1-3, the full variable domain is EADIYQTPRYLVIGTGKKITLECSQTMGHDKMYWYQQDPGMELHLIHYSYGVNSTEKGDLSSESTVSRIRTEHFPLTLESARPSHTSQYLCASSTGISGNTIYFGEGSWLTVV.

The chain links TRBV10-1 to TRBJ2-1; TRBD2 is a possible D gene (5 bases). Germline CDR1 WNHNN, CDR2 SYGVQD (reference sequence). The V end was cut by 1 base, the J end by 2 bases, with 12 bases between. The length of the CDR3 is 16 residues. CDR3: CASSEYVGATYNEQFF. CDR3 nucleotide sequence: TGCGCCAGCAGTGAGTACGTGGGAGCTACCTACAATGAGCAGTTCTTC.

CDR3 in amino acids: CASSSPSVSTDTQYF. The CDR3 DNA sequence: TGTGCCAGCAGCTCACCTAGCGTTAGCACAGATACGCAGTATTTT. This chain connects TRBV7-9 to TRBJ2-3; D may be TRBD2 (6 bases). CDR1 SEHNR and CDR2 FQNEAQ come from the germline V gene (reference sequence). Deletions cut 4 bases from V and 0 bases from J, with 11 bases between. The CDR3 totals 15 residues.

The chain carries TRBV2 and TRBJ1-6; D is uncertain. Germline-derived CDR1 and CDR2 are SNHLY and FYNNEI. There are 13 residues in the CDR3. Trimming removed 1 base at V and 7 bases at J, with 5 bases between. The CDR3 DNA follows: TGTGCCAGCAGTGAAGAATCAAATTCACCCCTCCACTTT. Its protein product is CASSEESNSPLHF.